This T cell receptor beta chain originates from a study of T cell responses to AZD1222 COVID-19 vaccine. General study findings and limits: Possibly, clonal diversity was underestimated; donors were largely white British and included more females.

As concerns this clone: Its antigen is unknown.

TCRdb's copy holds only in-frame clones and misses some; the assay was immunoSEQ multiplex PCR. The sample holds around 110,000 clones, around 90% seen once. The germline gives CDR1 KGHSH, CDR2 LQKENI. There are 14 residues in the CDR3. Trimming removed 4 bases from V and 6 bases from J, with 12 bases in between. The receptor's source is an adult in good health. Source: peripheral blood, taken on day 0 of AZD1222 vaccination. The genes are TRBV18 and TRBJ1-4, with TRBD1 as a possible D gene (5 bases). The CDR3 sequence is CASSRGVSDEKLFF. The CDR3 nucleotides read TGTGCCAGCTCACGAGGGGTCTCAGATGAAAAACTGTTTTTT.